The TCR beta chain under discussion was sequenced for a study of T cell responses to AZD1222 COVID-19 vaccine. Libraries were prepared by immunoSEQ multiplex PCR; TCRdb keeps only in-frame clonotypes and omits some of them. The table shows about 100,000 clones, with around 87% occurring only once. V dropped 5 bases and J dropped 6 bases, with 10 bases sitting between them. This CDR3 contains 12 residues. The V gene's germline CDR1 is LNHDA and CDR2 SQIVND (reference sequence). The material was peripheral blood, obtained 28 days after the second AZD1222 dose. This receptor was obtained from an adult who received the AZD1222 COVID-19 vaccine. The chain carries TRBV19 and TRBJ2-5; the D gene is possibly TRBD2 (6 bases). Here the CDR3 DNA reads TGTGCCAGTAGTCGCGGGGAAAAGACCCAGTACTTC. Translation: CASSRGEKTQYF.